This TCR beta chain was captured by sequencing in a study of long-term antiretroviral therapy in people with HIV. Germline CDR1 and CDR2: SGDLS and YYNGEE. There are 15 residues in the CDR3. Trimming shortened V by 4 bases and J by 1 base, and 11 bases separated the two germline ends. The run of the v3.0 immunoSEQ assay was at survey level. TCRdb keeps only in-frame clones here, not all; method: immunoSEQ multiplex PCR. Found here are over 30,000 clones, approximately 85% of them singletons; the top ten hold 5.7%. This clone was counted a single time. The rearrangement uses TRBV9 and TRBJ2-2; D possibly corresponds to TRBD1 (6 bases). The sequencing here drew on unsorted PBMCs, taken 3.1 years after starting antiretroviral therapy. This TCR was sampled from a woman between 45 and 60 years old with HIV. The CDR3 DNA reads as TGTGCCAGCAGCCCCCTGGACAGGAACACCGGGGAGCTGTTTTTT. It translates to CASSPLDRNTGELFF.